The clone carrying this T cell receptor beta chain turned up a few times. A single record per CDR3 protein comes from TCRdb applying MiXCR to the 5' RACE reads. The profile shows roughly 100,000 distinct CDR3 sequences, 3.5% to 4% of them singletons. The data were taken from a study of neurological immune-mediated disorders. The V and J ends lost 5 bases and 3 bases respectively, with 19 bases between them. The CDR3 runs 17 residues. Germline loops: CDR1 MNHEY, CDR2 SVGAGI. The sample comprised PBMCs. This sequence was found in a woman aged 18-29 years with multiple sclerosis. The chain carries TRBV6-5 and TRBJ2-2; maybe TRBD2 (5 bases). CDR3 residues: CASSPRVQKKHTGELFF. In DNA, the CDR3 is TGTGCCAGCAGTCCGCGGGTCCAAAAAAAGCACACCGGGGAGCTGTTTTTT.